The T cell receptor beta chain under discussion was sequenced for a study of post-analysis software for immune sequencing data. Details on this clonotype: The antigen remains undetermined.

Study-level results: Five TRBV segments, including TRBV5-6, TRBV5-1 and TRBV20-1, were more frequent in patients than controls.

Unique molecular identifiers tagged the TCR beta cDNA libraries. TCRdb reanalysed the PCR reads using MiXCR and keeps one entry per CDR3 protein. The table has roughly 800,000 distinct CDR3 sequences, roughly 58% seen once. CDR1 is SQVTM and CDR2 is ANQGSEA in the germline V gene. This CDR3 region has 14 residues. The V end lost 6 bases, the J end lost 7 bases, and 19 bases lay between the germline ends. Sequencing used blood. This TCR was recovered from a girl aged 10 to 17 with multiple sclerosis. V usage is TRBV29-1 and J usage is TRBJ2-1, with a weak D call TRBD1 (5 bases). The DNA of the CDR3 is TGCAGCGTGCTGGGGCTATCAGCCCTAAATGAGCAGTTCTTC. Translated, it gives CSVLGLSALNEQFF.